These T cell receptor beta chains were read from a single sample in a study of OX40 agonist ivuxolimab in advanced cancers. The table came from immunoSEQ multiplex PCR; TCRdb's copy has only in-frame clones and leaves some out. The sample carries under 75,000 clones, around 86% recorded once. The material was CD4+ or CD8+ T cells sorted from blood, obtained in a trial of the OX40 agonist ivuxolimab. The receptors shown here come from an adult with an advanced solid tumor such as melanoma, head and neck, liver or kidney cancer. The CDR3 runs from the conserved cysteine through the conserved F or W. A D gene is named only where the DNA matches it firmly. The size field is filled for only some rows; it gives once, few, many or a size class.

CDR3nt: TGCGCCAGCAGCCAGCAGACTAGCGGAGGCGCTAGCACAGATACGCAGTATTTT
CDR3aa: CASSQQTSGGASTDTQYF
j_gene: TRBJ2-3
v_gene: TRBV4-3
abundance: .
d_gene: TRBD2

CDR3nt: TGCGCCAGCAGCTACGACAGGCCCCCCTACAATGAGCAGTTCTTC
CDR3aa: CASSYDRPPYNEQFF
j_gene: TRBJ2-1
v_gene: TRBV5-1
abundance: once
d_gene: .

CDR3nt: TGTGCCAGCAGGGACGGACAGGGCCTGAGGGCTAGTGAGTTCTTC
CDR3aa: CASRDGQGLRASEFF
j_gene: TRBJ2-1
v_gene: TRBV27
abundance: .
d_gene: TRBD1

CDR3nt: TGTGCCAGCAGTTACTCCGGCCATTCACGGCCCCAGCATTTT
CDR3aa: CASSYSGHSRPQHF
j_gene: TRBJ1-5
v_gene: TRBV6-5
abundance: .
d_gene: .

CDR3nt: TGTGCCAGCAGTTTATTAACAGGAGAGCTGTTTTTT
CDR3aa: CASSLLTGELFF
j_gene: TRBJ2-2
v_gene: TRBV28
abundance: .
d_gene: .

CDR3nt: TGTGCCAGCAGAAGCCGGGACGAGTGGTTTTTT
CDR3aa: CASRSRDEWFF
j_gene: TRBJ1-4
v_gene: TRBV6-5
abundance: .
d_gene: .

CDR3nt: TGTGCCAGCGCCGGGACGGGAATTAGCACAGATACGCAGTATTTT
CDR3aa: CASAGTGISTDTQYF
j_gene: TRBJ2-3
v_gene: TRBV28
abundance: .
d_gene: .

CDR3nt: TGCAGCGTTGAATTTTCCTACGAGCAGTACTTC
CDR3aa: CSVEFSYEQYF
j_gene: TRBJ2-7
v_gene: TRBV29-1
abundance: few
d_gene: .

CDR3nt: TGCGCCAGCAGCGAACGCGGGCCCTATGGCTACACCTTC
CDR3aa: CASSERGPYGYTF
j_gene: TRBJ1-2
v_gene: TRBV4-1
abundance: .
d_gene: .

CDR3nt: TGTGCCAGCAGCAAAAGGATGGTCCGGAGCTCTGGAAACACCATATATTTT
CDR3aa: CASSKRMVRSSGNTIYF
j_gene: TRBJ1-3
v_gene: TRBV21-1
abundance: .
d_gene: .

CDR3nt: TGCGCCAGCAGCTCGGGACAGGGGATCAACGAGCAGTACTTC
CDR3aa: CASSSGQGINEQYF
j_gene: TRBJ2-7
v_gene: TRBV5-1
abundance: once
d_gene: TRBD1

CDR3nt: TGTGCCAGCAGCTGGACTGGGAACACCGGGGAGCTGTTTTTT
CDR3aa: CASSWTGNTGELFF
j_gene: TRBJ2-2
v_gene: TRBV5-5
abundance: .
d_gene: .

CDR3nt: TGTGCCAGCAGCCGCGGGGGCTACGAGCAGTACTTC
CDR3aa: CASSRGGYEQYF
j_gene: TRBJ2-7
v_gene: TRBV7-9
abundance: .
d_gene: TRBD2

CDR3nt: TGTGCCAGCAGTAGGGACAGAGCTCTAAACTCTGGGGCCAACGTCCTGACTTTC
CDR3aa: CASSRDRALNSGANVLTF
j_gene: TRBJ2-6
v_gene: TRBV2
abundance: .
d_gene: TRBD1

CDR3nt: TGTGCCAGCAGCTTATCACAGGGTAACTATGGCTACACCTTC
CDR3aa: CASSLSQGNYGYTF
j_gene: TRBJ1-2
v_gene: TRBV7-9
abundance: .
d_gene: .

CDR3nt: TGTGCCAGCAGCGTAGGGCAGGACGGGACTGAAGCTTTCTTT
CDR3aa: CASSVGQDGTEAFF
j_gene: TRBJ1-1
v_gene: TRBV9
abundance: .
d_gene: .

CDR3nt: TGTGCTAGTGGGGACGGCAGGGGTTGGCTCTCTGGAAACACCATATATTTT
CDR3aa: CASGDGRGWLSGNTIYF
j_gene: TRBJ1-3
v_gene: TRBV12-5
abundance: .
d_gene: .

CDR3nt: TGTGCCAGCAGCCCGGGACACATGAATTCTTACAATGAGCAGTTCTTC
CDR3aa: CASSPGHMNSYNEQFF
j_gene: TRBJ2-1
v_gene: TRBV5-6
abundance: .
d_gene: .

CDR3nt: TGTGCCAGCAGTCCCGGGACCCGAAACACCATATATTTT
CDR3aa: CASSPGTRNTIYF
j_gene: TRBJ1-3
v_gene: TRBV6-5
abundance: .
d_gene: .

CDR3nt: TGTGCCAGCAGCTTAATTACGGAAGCTAACTATGGCTACACCTTC
CDR3aa: CASSLITEANYGYTF
j_gene: TRBJ1-2
v_gene: TRBV7-8
abundance: once
d_gene: .

CDR3nt: TGTGCCAGCAGTTTGGGCAGGTCCTTGGAGCTGTTTTTT
CDR3aa: CASSLGRSLELFF
j_gene: TRBJ2-2
v_gene: TRBV27
abundance: .
d_gene: .

CDR3nt: TGCGCCAGCAGCCAGGCCTCCGGGACAGGGAGGTACACCGGGGAGCTGTTTTTT
CDR3aa: CASSQASGTGRYTGELFF
j_gene: TRBJ2-2
v_gene: TRBV4-3
abundance: once
d_gene: TRBD1

CDR3nt: TGTGCCAGCAGCAATACGTTTGACTACGAGCAGTACTTC
CDR3aa: CASSNTFDYEQYF
j_gene: TRBJ2-7
v_gene: TRBV7-2
abundance: once
d_gene: .

CDR3nt: TGTGCCAGCAGCGGGGGACTAGCGGGGGTCCAAGAGACCCAGTACTTC
CDR3aa: CASSGGLAGVQETQYF
j_gene: TRBJ2-5
v_gene: TRBV5-4
abundance: .
d_gene: TRBD2

CDR3nt: TGTGCCAGCAGCTTAGTAGGGGGAAATCAGCCCCAGCATTTT
CDR3aa: CASSLVGGNQPQHF
j_gene: TRBJ1-5
v_gene: TRBV7-8
abundance: .
d_gene: .

CDR3nt: TGCGCCAGCAGCTCCAGTAACACAGATACGCAGTATTTT
CDR3aa: CASSSSNTDTQYF
j_gene: TRBJ2-3
v_gene: TRBV5-1
abundance: .
d_gene: .

CDR3nt: TGTGCCAGCTCACCTGACCTTTATCGGGAAAAACTGTTTTTT
CDR3aa: CASSPDLYREKLFF
j_gene: TRBJ1-4
v_gene: TRBV18
abundance: .
d_gene: .

CDR3nt: TGTGCCAGCAGTGCCGGGACAGGGGCCCTCTACGAGCAGTACTTC
CDR3aa: CASSAGTGALYEQYF
j_gene: TRBJ2-7
v_gene: TRBV6-1
abundance: .
d_gene: TRBD1

CDR3nt: TGTGCCAGCAGGCCCTCAGTAACTGAAGCTTTCTTT
CDR3aa: CASRPSVTEAFF
j_gene: TRBJ1-1
v_gene: TRBV6-1
abundance: .
d_gene: .

CDR3nt: TGTGCCATCAGCCCAGCCTACGAGCAGTACTTC
CDR3aa: CAISPAYEQYF
j_gene: TRBJ2-7
v_gene: TRBV10-3
abundance: .
d_gene: .

CDR3nt: TGTGCCAGTAGAATAAGGGGAAATAGGGATAACAACTATGGCTACACCTTC
CDR3aa: CASRIRGNRDNNYGYTF
j_gene: TRBJ1-2
v_gene: TRBV19
abundance: .
d_gene: .

CDR3nt: TGTGCCAGCAGTCCTAGCGGGAGGGCCTACGAGCAGTACTTC
CDR3aa: CASSPSGRAYEQYF
j_gene: TRBJ2-7
v_gene: TRBV2
abundance: .
d_gene: TRBD2

CDR3nt: TGTGCCAGCAGTTACACAGATACGCAGTATTTT
CDR3aa: CASSYTDTQYF
j_gene: TRBJ2-3
v_gene: TRBV11-2
abundance: once
d_gene: .

CDR3nt: TGTGCCAGCAGAGGCGACAGGGGGCCTTTCGATGAGCAGTTCTTC
CDR3aa: CASRGDRGPFDEQFF
j_gene: TRBJ2-1
v_gene: TRBV6-6
abundance: .
d_gene: TRBD1

CDR3nt: TGTGCCTGGGGCCGGGACCCTAGCCGGTCTAACTATGGCTACACCTTC
CDR3aa: CAWGRDPSRSNYGYTF
j_gene: TRBJ1-2
v_gene: TRBV30
abundance: .
d_gene: .

CDR3nt: TGTGCCAGCAGCTCGCGACCCTATGGCTACACCTTC
CDR3aa: CASSSRPYGYTF
j_gene: TRBJ1-2
v_gene: TRBV7-9
abundance: .
d_gene: .

CDR3nt: TGTGCCTGGGCCAGGGAGTGGGGCTACACCTTC
CDR3aa: CAWAREWGYTF
j_gene: TRBJ1-2
v_gene: TRBV30
abundance: .
d_gene: .

CDR3nt: TGTGCCAGCAGTGACCAGACAGGGGGGAACACTGAAGCTTTCTTT
CDR3aa: CASSDQTGGNTEAFF
j_gene: TRBJ1-1
v_gene: TRBV6-1
abundance: .
d_gene: TRBD1

CDR3nt: TGTGCCAGCAGTTACACAGGGTCTAATGAAAAACTGTTTTTT
CDR3aa: CASSYTGSNEKLFF
j_gene: TRBJ1-4
v_gene: TRBV6-5
abundance: .
d_gene: .

CDR3nt: TGTGCCAGCAGTTCGCTCGGCAGGGGGCTGGATCAGCCCCAGCATTTT
CDR3aa: CASSSLGRGLDQPQHF
j_gene: TRBJ1-5
v_gene: TRBV28
abundance: .
d_gene: TRBD1

CDR3nt: TGTGCCAGCAGCTTATCGGGGGGGCCCACAGATACGCAGTATTTT
CDR3aa: CASSLSGGPTDTQYF
j_gene: TRBJ2-3
v_gene: TRBV7-2
abundance: .
d_gene: TRBD2

CDR3nt: TGTGCCAGCAGCTACGTGAGCAGGAGAGGGTATACGCAGTATTTT
CDR3aa: CASSYVSRRGYTQYF
j_gene: TRBJ2-3
v_gene: TRBV5-6
abundance: .
d_gene: .

CDR3nt: TGTGCCAGCACCAGGGGGGAGCTCCCCTCCTACGAGCAGTACTTC
CDR3aa: CASTRGELPSYEQYF
j_gene: TRBJ2-7
v_gene: TRBV11-2
abundance: .
d_gene: .

CDR3nt: TGTGCCCGGGGGGGGGCACTATCGAGGTACAATGAGCAGTTCTTC
CDR3aa: CARGGALSRYNEQFF
j_gene: TRBJ2-1
v_gene: TRBV6-6
abundance: once
d_gene: TRBD2

CDR3nt: TGTGCCTGGAGTGAGGCGGACTATGGCTACACCTTC
CDR3aa: CAWSEADYGYTF
j_gene: TRBJ1-2
v_gene: TRBV30
abundance: .
d_gene: .

CDR3nt: TGCGCCAGCAGCCCATCCGGACAGAGGCATGAGCAGTTCTTC
CDR3aa: CASSPSGQRHEQFF
j_gene: TRBJ2-1
v_gene: TRBV4-3
abundance: .
d_gene: .

CDR3nt: TGTGCCAGCTCACCAGGGGTAGCGGGAGGACGGGTACCCTACGAGCAGTACTTC
CDR3aa: CASSPGVAGGRVPYEQYF
j_gene: TRBJ2-7
v_gene: TRBV18
abundance: .
d_gene: TRBD2